Presented here are 14 T cell receptor beta chains from one specimen sequenced in a study of graft-versus-host responses after intestinal transplantation. Method: immunoSEQ multiplex PCR; TCRdb's copy keeps in-frame clones and lacks some. The sample has 50,000 or so clones, roughly 93% seen once. Sequenced material: PBMCs, taken around 27 months after a first intestinal transplant, on the day of a second. The source of these receptors is a human patient who received an intestinal transplant, so some T cells may come from the graft donor.

This rearrangement joins TRBV7-9 to TRBJ1-2; D is undetermined. Germline V gene lookup returns CDR1 SEHNR and CDR2 FQNEAQ (reference sequence). The CDR3 contains 14 residues. Trimming cost V 1 base and J 5 bases, with 11 bases left between them. The chain's CDR3 is CASSLGPVNYGYTF. The CDR3 DNA follows: TGTGCCAGCAGCTTAGGACCGGTAAATTATGGCTACACCTTC.

The chain recombines TRBV5-1 with TRBJ2-5; no reliable D call. With 1 base removed from V and 5 bases from J, the gap between germline ends came to 6 bases. There are 12 residues in the CDR3. In germline, CDR1 is SGHRS, CDR2 YFSETQ. CDR3 loop: CASSLSGETQYF. DNA of the CDR3: TGCGCCAGCAGCTTGAGTGGGGAGACCCAGTACTTC. The full variable domain, its missing parts supplied by reference TRBV5-1 and TRBJ2-5, is KAGVTQTPRYLIKTRGQQVTLSCSPISGHRSVSWYQQTPGQGLQFLFEYFSETQRNKGNFPGRFSGRQFSNSRSEMNVSTLELGDSALYLCASSLSGETQYFGPGTRLLVL.

The chain combines TRBV9 with TRBJ2-1; a possible D gene is TRBD2 (5 bases). Germline CDR1 is SGDLS and CDR2 is YYNGEE. The CDR3 totals 17 residues. Trimming removed 0 bases at V and 0 bases at J, with 13 bases between. CDR3 DNA: TGTGCCAGCAGCGTAGAATCGGGAAGGAGCTCCTACAATGAGCAGTTCTTC. Protein sequence: CASSVESGRSSYNEQFF.

This rearrangement joins TRBV28 to TRBJ2-5; 8 bases match TRBD1. V shed 8 bases and J 5 bases; nucleotides not matched to a gene: 13. The CDR3 spans 15 residues. CDR1 and CDR2 (germline): MDHEN, SYDVKM. The CDR3 nucleotides read TGTGCCAGCGGTCCCGACATCAGGGGGCCGGAGACCCAGTACTTC. Protein: CASGPDIRGPETQYF.

The CDR3 coding sequence is TGTGCCAGCAGCACGTCCCTAGCGGCCGCGAACACCGGGGAGCTGTTTTTT. Translation gives CASSTSLAAANTGELFF. The chain recombines TRBV5-4 with TRBJ2-2; 7 bases are a match to TRBD2. The CDR3 consists of 17 residues. After removal of 4 bases from V and 0 bases from J, the junction contained 9 bases not matched to a gene. Germline CDR1 reads SGHNT; CDR2 reads YYREEE (reference sequence).

This chain connects TRBV27 to TRBJ1-6; TRBD1 matches 9 bases. The V segment lost 2 bases and the J segment 11 bases; nucleotides outside the gene matches: 10. The CDR3 contains 16 residues. CDR1 is MNHEY, CDR2 SMNVEV, per germline (reference sequence). In nucleotides, the CDR3 is TGTGCCAGCAGTTTACCCGTGGGACAGGGCGGTACACCCCTCCACTTT. Its translation: CASSLPVGQGGTPLHF.

This clone showed up just a few times. The chain recombines TRBV4-1 with TRBJ2-1, with 7 bases aligning to TRBD2. The V gene's germline CDR1 is MGHRA and CDR2 YSYEKL. Trimming took 1 base from V and 1 from J; bases not matched to a gene: 4. This CDR3 is 16 amino acids long. This CDR3 reads CASSQGSSGSYNEQFF. The CDR3, as DNA: TGCGCCAGCAGCCAAGGTTCTAGCGGTTCCTACAATGAGCAGTTCTTC.

This clone was detected once. The rearrangement uses TRBV6-5 and TRBJ2-5; 15 bases agree with TRBD2. CDR1 and CDR2 from the germline V gene are MNHEY and SVGAGI. The CDR3 sequence is 15 residues long. V dropped 6 bases and J dropped 5; count of bases not matched to a gene: 4. The CDR3 bases are TGTGCCAGCAGCCGGACTAGCGGGAGGGTGGAGACCCAGTACTTC. Encoded protein: CASSRTSGRVETQYF.

Only one count was recorded for this clone. The J gene is TRBJ2-5, the V gene TRBV7-9; the D gene is possibly TRBD2 (6 bases). V lost 5 bases to trimming and J lost 11 bases, with 21 bases between them. The CDR3 runs 14 residues. Germline CDR1 and CDR2: SEHNR and FQNEAQ (reference sequence). CDR3 region: CASSPRRGLYEQYF. In nucleotides, the CDR3 is TGTGCCAGCAGCCCGCGGCGGGGCCTTTATGAGCAGTACTTC.

V and J are TRBV19 and TRBJ2-5, with D hard to call. With the DNA end fitting TRBJ2-7 better, the J assignment may be wrong. The CDR3 runs to 14 residues. Germline V CDR1 and CDR2: LNHDA, SQIVND (reference sequence). The CDR3 coding sequence is TGTGCCAGTAGCTACTCGGGTTTCGCCTACGAGCAGTACTTC. This codes for CASSYSGFAYEQYF.

The J gene is TRBJ1-1, the V gene TRBV7-9; no definite D call. The CDR3 runs 14 residues. Between the trimmed V and J ends, which lost 4 bases and 2 bases, there was a span of 11 bases. CDR1 and CDR2 (germline): SEHNR, FQNEAQ (reference sequence). CDR3 amino acids: CASSSKTINTEAFF. CDR3 nucleotide sequence: TGTGCCAGCAGCTCTAAGACCATCAACACTGAAGCTTTCTTT.

The chain couples TRBV2 to TRBJ2-7, with 8 positions matching TRBD1. Trimming took 8 bases from V and 4 from J; bases not matched to a gene: 13. This CDR3 spans 15 amino acids. Germline V gives CDR1 SNHLY, CDR2 FYNNEI. CDR3 sequence (DNA): TGTGCCAGCGGAAGCCGGGACAGGTTCTTTTACGAGCAGTACTTC. Translation: CASGSRDRFFYEQYF. Looking up the rest from reference TRBV2 and TRBJ2-7 gives the full variable domain: EPEVTQTPSHQVTQMGQEVILRCVPISNHLYFYWYRQILGQKVEFLVSFYNNEISEKSEIFDDQFSVERPDGSNFTLKIRSTKLEDSAMYFCASGSRDRFFYEQYFGPGTRLTVT.

This chain uses TRBV27 with TRBJ2-7, with D uncertain. From germline, CDR1 is MNHEY and CDR2 SMNVEV (reference sequence). With 5 bases removed from V and 0 bases from J, the gap between germline ends came to 8 bases. The CDR3 is made up of 13 amino acids. CDR3 bases: TGTGCCAGCAGTCGAGGAAGCTCCTACGAGCAGTACTTC. Translated, it gives CASSRGSSYEQYF.

The chain links TRBV5-1 to TRBJ1-5, with TRBD1 matching 8 bases. The V gene's germline CDR1 is SGHRS and CDR2 YFSETQ. The CDR3 covers 14 residues. The V gene end was trimmed by 0 bases and the J gene end by 5 bases; junction bases not matched to a gene: 1. CDR3 residues: CASSLATGDQPQHF. The CDR3 region has the DNA TGCGCCAGCAGCTTGGCGACAGGGGATCAGCCCCAGCATTTT.